The 4 T cell receptor beta chains below all came from one sample that was sequenced in a study of blood T cell repertoires in COVID-19. TCRdb's table, derived via immunoSEQ multiplex PCR, lists solely in-frame clones and lacks some. The table records roughly 180,000 clones, 75% to 90% of them present only once. Material: PBMCs or T cells enriched from blood (not recorded which). The source of these receptors is a middle-aged man who had recovered from COVID-19.

This clone was detected a few times. V and J are TRBV4-1 and TRBJ1-1; D is undetermined. V shed 1 base and J shed 3 bases, with 6 bases lying between them. In germline, CDR1 is MGHRA, CDR2 YSYEKL. The CDR3 sequence is 13 residues long. In DNA, the CDR3 is TGCGCCAGCAGCCAAGTCGAGGACACTGAAGCTTTCTTT. This translates into CASSQVEDTEAFF.

Turning to this clone: At one of its ends the junction is not consistent with the germline gene, which may arise from a read error. The chain recombines TRBV7-7 with TRBJ2-1, with D perhaps matching TRBD2 (8 bases). This CDR3 has 16 amino acids. Germline assignment: CDR1 SSHAT and CDR2 FNYEAQ (reference sequence). This CDR3 is CASSLAGRGPYNEQFF. Here the CDR3 DNA reads TGTGCTAGCAGCTTAGCGGGAAGGGGGCCCTACAATGAGCAGTTCTTC.

The V and J genes are TRBV28 and TRBJ1-2; 8 bases are a match to TRBD1. The V gene end was trimmed by 7 bases and the J gene end by 6 bases; junction bases not matched to a gene: 13. CDR1 is MDHEN, CDR2 SYDVKM, per germline. The CDR3 loop spans 15 amino acids. CDR3 nucleotide sequence: TGTGCCAGCAACGAATCAGGACAGGGAGGACATGGCTACACCTTC. It encodes CASNESGQGGHGYTF.

V gene TRBV5-4 combines with J gene TRBJ2-7; 8 positions agree with TRBD2. The CDR3 covers 15 residues. Germline CDR1 SGHNT, CDR2 YYREEE (reference sequence). J gave up 4 bases and V 4 bases, and 10 bases lay outside the gene matches. DNA of the CDR3: TGTGCCAGCAGCCTCCTCCCGGGGGGGATGTACGAGCAGTACTTC. This sequence encodes CASSLLPGGMYEQYF.